The rows below give T cell receptor beta chains drawn from one sample of a study of cytomegalovirus exposure and HLA in healthy donors. Here immunoSEQ multiplex PCR was the method, and the copy in TCRdb shows in-frame clones only, minus some. There are about 220,000 clones in the sample; around nine tenths occur only once, and more than 1% lies in the top ten. Sequencing was done on a sample of PBMCs. These receptors were obtained from a young woman in good health and CMV-seronegative. The CDR3 runs from the conserved cysteine through the conserved F or W. D genes are given only for firm matches. Clone size appears in some rows only: once, few, many, or a class for an expanded clone.

v_call	clone_size	j_call	d_call	cdr3_nt	cdr3_aa
TRBV10-2	NA	TRBJ1-4	NA	TGCGCCAGCAGTGATCGGTCGGGAGTGGGTAGAACTAATGAAAAACTGTTTTTT	CASSDRSGVGRTNEKLFF
TRBV5-1	NA	TRBJ1-3	NA	TGCGCCAGCAGCTTGGGACTTTTCATAGACTCTGGAAACACCATATATTTT	CASSLGLFIDSGNTIYF
TRBV7-9	NA	TRBJ2-7	TRBD1	TGTGCCAGCAGCGGGGGACAGGGAGCCTACGAGCAGTACTTC	CASSGGQGAYEQYF
TRBV7-9	NA	TRBJ2-7	NA	TGTGCCAGCAGCTTAGTACAGGGCCCCTACGAGCAGTACTTC	CASSLVQGPYEQYF
TRBV25-1	NA	TRBJ1-3	NA	TGTGCCAGCAGTGACCGCGCCTGCTCTGGAAACACCATATATTTT	CASSDRACSGNTIYF
TRBV7-9	NA	TRBJ2-5	TRBD2	TGTGCCAGCAGGGGGGTAGCGGGAGGAGAGACCCAGTACTTC	CASRGVAGGETQYF
TRBV7-8	NA	TRBJ2-7	NA	TGTGCCAGCAGCCAGAGCGAGCGGAAGTACGAGCAGTACTTC	CASSQSERKYEQYF
TRBV28	once	TRBJ2-3	TRBD2	TGTGCCAGCAACCCCGGGATAGCGGGAGGTACGCAGTATTTT	CASNPGIAGGTQYF
TRBV6-6	NA	TRBJ1-2	TRBD1	TGTGCCAGCAGTTACTCGCCCGGGACAGGAGGCTACACCTTC	CASSYSPGTGGYTF
TRBV7-9	NA	TRBJ1-2	NA	TGTGCCAGCAGCCTACAGGGAAACTATGGCTACACCTTC	CASSLQGNYGYTF